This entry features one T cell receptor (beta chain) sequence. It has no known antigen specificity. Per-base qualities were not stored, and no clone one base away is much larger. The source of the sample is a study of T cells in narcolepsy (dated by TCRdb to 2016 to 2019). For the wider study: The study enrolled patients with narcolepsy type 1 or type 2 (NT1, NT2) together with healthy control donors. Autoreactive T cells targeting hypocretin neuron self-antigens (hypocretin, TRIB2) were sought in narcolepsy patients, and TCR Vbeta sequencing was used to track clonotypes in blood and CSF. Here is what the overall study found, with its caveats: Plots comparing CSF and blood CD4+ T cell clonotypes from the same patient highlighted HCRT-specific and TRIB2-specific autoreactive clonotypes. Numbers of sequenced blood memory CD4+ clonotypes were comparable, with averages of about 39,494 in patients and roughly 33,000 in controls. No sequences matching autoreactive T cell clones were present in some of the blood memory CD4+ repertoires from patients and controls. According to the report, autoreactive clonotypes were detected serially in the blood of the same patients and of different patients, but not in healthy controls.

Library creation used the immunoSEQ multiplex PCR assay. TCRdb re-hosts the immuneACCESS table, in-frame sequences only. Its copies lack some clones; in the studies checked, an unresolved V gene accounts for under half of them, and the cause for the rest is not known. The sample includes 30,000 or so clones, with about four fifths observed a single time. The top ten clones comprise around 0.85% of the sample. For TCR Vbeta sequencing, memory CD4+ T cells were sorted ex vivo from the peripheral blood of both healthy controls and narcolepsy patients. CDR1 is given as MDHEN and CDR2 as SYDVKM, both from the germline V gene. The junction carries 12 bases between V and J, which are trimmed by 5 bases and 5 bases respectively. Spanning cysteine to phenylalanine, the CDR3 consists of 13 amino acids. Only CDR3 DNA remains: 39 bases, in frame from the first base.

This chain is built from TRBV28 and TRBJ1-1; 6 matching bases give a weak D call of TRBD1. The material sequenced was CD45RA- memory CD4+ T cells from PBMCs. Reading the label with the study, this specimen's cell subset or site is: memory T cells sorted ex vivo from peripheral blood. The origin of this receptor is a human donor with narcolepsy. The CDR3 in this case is CASSGYRATEAFF. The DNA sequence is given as TGTGCCAGCAGTGGATACAGGGCTACTGAAGCTTTCTTT.